The clone carrying this TCR beta chain was counted ten times or more. Its antigen remains unidentified. The data originate from a study of regulatory T cells in long-lasting Graves disease. Study-level findings and limits: The persistent group shared roughly 2,700 public clonotypes, more than the 850 to 1,000 shared by new patients.

Noted time point: newly diagnosed GD, antithyroid drugs for less than 3 months. The TCR library used RNA extracted from PBMCs. Trimming at V came to 2 bases and at J to 5 bases, leaving 20 bases not matched to a gene. The germline V gene encodes CDR1 SGHTA and CDR2 FQGNSA. The CDR3 runs 20 residues. Combining iRepertoire HTBI primers with Arm-PCR of CDR3 regions, the authors built TCR beta libraries. TCRdb used MiXCR to reprocess the multiplex PCR reads, holding one entry per CDR3 protein. The sample lists more than 400,000 distinct CDR3 sequences; 16% were seen once. These data also formed part of another study, on T cells in Graves' hyperthyroidism and ophthalmopathy. As that study records: Researchers barred patients who had uncontrolled infection, other autoimmune disease, pregnancy or lactation. Researchers ran a first-round RT-PCR on the TCR CDR3 using the HTBI primer set.

V is TRBV7-2 and J is TRBJ2-5; 10 bases line up with TRBD2. This specimen was peripheral blood mononuclear cells (PBMCs), taken at new diagnosis, from a patient treated with antithyroid drugs. The receptor was isolated from a woman aged 25 to 39 with Graves disease. The CDR3 coding sequence is TGTGCCAGCAGCTTAAGGCGGCTAGCGGGAGATCCCAGAATGGGGGAGACCCAGTACTTC. It is translated as CASSLRRLAGDPRMGETQYF.